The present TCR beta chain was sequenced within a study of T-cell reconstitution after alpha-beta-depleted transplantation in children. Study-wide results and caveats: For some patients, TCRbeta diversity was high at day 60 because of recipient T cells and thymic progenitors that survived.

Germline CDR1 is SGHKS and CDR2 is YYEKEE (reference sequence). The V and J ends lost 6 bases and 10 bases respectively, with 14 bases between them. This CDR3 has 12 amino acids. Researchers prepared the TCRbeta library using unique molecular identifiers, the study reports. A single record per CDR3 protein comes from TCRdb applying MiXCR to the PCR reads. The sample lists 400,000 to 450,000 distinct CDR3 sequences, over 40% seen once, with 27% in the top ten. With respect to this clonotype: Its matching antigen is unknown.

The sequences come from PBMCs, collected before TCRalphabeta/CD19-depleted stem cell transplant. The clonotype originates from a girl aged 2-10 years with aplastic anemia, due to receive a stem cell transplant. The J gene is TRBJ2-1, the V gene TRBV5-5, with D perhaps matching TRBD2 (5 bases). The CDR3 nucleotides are TGTGCCAGCACTTGGGCGGGCGGCGAGCAGTTCTTC. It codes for CASTWAGGEQFF.